This T cell receptor (beta chain) comes out of a study of regulatory T cells in long-lasting Graves disease. Across the whole study: Treatment with antithyroid drugs for over 5 years, together with positive TSH receptor antibodies, meant persistent Graves' disease.

Overall study results and limits: Favoring TRBV28, TRBJ1-2 and TRBJ2-5 was a feature seen in persistent disease. Relative to newly diagnosed Graves' patients, persistent ones had lower TCR diversity.

Indicated time point: persistent/refractory GD, antithyroid drugs over 5 years with positive TRAb. With RNA extracted from PBMCs as input, the TCR library was made. The CDR3 consists of 13 residues. CDR1 and CDR2 (germline): ENHRY, SYGVKD. V gave up 4 bases and J gave up 6 bases, with 10 bases separating them. To note about this clonotype: The antigen remains unidentified.

Building of the TCR beta libraries involved iRepertoire HTBI primers and Arm-PCR of CDR3 regions. Each CDR3 protein is one row after TCRdb ran MiXCR on the multiplex PCR reads. The table records 400,000 to 450,000 distinct CDR3 sequences, roughly a quarter of them present only once. This sample comprised peripheral blood mononuclear cells (PBMCs), obtained when the disease was refractory, from a patient treated with antithyroid drugs. This receptor was obtained from a female donor with Graves disease. This chain joins TRBV10-3 and TRBJ2-1; no definite D call. DNA of the CDR3: TGTGCCATCAGTGGTCAGGCTTTCAATGAGCAGTTCTTC. Translation: CAISGQAFNEQFF.